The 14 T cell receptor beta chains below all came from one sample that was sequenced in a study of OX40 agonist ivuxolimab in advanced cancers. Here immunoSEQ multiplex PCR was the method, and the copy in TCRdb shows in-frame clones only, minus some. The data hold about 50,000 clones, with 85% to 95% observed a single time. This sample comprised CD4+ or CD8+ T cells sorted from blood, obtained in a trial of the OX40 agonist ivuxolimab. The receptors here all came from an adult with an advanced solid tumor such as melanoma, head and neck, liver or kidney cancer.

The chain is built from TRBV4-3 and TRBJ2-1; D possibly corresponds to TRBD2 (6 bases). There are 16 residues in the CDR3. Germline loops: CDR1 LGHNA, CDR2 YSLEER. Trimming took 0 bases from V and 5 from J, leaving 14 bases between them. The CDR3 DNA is TGCGCCAGCAGCCAAGATCGGCTGGACTATGACAATGAGCAGTTCTTC. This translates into CASSQDRLDYDNEQFF.

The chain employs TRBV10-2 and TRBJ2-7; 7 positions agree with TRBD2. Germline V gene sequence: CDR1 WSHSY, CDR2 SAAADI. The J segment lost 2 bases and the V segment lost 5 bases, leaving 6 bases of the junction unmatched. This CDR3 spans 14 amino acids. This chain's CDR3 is CASSPERGPYEQYF. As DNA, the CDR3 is TGCGCCAGCAGTCCGGAGCGGGGTCCCTACGAGCAGTACTTC.

CDR3 in amino acids: CASSDLASDSPLHF. CDR3 coding DNA: TGTGCCAGCAGTGACTTGGCCTCAGATTCACCCCTCCACTTT. The chain joins TRBV2 to TRBJ1-6; D unresolved. Germline CDR1 is SNHLY and CDR2 is FYNNEI. This CDR3 comprises 14 residues. The V and J ends lost 3 bases and 8 bases respectively, with 11 bases between them.

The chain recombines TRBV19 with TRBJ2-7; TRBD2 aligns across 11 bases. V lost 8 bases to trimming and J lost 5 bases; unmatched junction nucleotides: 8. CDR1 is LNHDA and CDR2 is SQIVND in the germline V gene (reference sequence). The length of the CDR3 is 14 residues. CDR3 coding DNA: TGTGCCAGTCGAACTAGCGGGAGAGCCAACGAGCAGTACTTC. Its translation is CASRTSGRANEQYF.

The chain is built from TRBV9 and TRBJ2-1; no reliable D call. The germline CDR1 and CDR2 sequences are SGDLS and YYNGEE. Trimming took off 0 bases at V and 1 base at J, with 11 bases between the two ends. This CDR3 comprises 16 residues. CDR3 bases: TGTGCCAGCAGCGTAGATTTAGCCAGATCCTACAATGAGCAGTTCTTC. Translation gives CASSVDLARSYNEQFF.

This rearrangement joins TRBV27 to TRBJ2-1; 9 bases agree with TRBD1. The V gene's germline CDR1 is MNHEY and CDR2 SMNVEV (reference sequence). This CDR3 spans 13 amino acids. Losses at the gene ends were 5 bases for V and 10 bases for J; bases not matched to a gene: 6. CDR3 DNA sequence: TGTGCCAGCAGTGTACAGGGGGCTGGGGAGCAGTTCTTC. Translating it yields CASSVQGAGEQFF.

The CDR3 reads CASSQRGSYEQYF. For the CDR3, the DNA is TGTGCCAGCAGCCAACGGGGCTCCTACGAGCAGTACTTC. V is TRBV14 and J is TRBJ2-7; perhaps TRBD2 as D (5 bases). The CDR3 runs to 13 residues. Trimming stripped 2 bases from V and 0 bases from J, with 5 bases between. CDR1 and CDR2 from the germline V gene are SGHDN and FVKESK.

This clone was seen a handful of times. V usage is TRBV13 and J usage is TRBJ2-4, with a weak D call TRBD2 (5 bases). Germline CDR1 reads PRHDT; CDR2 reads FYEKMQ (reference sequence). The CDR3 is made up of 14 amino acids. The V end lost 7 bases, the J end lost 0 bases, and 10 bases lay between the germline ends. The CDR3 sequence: CASTGSLAKNIQYF. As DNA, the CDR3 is TGTGCCAGCACGGGATCTTTAGCCAAAAACATTCAGTACTTC.

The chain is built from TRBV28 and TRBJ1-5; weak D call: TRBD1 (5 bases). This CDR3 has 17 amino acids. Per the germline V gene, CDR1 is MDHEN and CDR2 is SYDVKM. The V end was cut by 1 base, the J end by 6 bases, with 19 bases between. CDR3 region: CASSLSGFPRTFQPQHF. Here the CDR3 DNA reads TGTGCCAGCAGTTTATCCGGTTTCCCTCGGACATTTCAGCCCCAGCATTTT.

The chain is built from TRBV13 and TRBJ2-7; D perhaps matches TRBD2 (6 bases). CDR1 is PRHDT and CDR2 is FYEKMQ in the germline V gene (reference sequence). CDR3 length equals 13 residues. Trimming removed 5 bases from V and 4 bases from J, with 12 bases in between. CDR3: CASSQGLQYEQYF. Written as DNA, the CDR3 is TGTGCCAGCAGCCAAGGACTACAGTACGAGCAGTACTTC.

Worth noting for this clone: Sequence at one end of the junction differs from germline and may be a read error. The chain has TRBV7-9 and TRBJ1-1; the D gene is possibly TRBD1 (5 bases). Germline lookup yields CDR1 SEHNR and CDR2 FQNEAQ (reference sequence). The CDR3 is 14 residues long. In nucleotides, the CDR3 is TGTGCCAGCAGCCCTCCGGGACTCAAACCTGAGGCTTTCTTT. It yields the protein CASSPPGLKPEAFF.

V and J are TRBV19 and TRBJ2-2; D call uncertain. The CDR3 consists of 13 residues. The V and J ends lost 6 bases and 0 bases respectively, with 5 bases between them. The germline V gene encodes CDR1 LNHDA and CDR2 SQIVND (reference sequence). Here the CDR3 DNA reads TGTGCCAGTAGAAAGCCGAACACCGGGGAGCTGTTTTTT. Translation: CASRKPNTGELFF.

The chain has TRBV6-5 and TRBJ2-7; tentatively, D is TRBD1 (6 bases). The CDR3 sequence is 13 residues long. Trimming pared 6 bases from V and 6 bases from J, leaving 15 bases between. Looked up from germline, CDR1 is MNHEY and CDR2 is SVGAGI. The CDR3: CASRGQGSVEQYF. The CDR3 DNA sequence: TGTGCCAGCAGGGGTCAGGGGTCGGTCGAGCAGTACTTC.

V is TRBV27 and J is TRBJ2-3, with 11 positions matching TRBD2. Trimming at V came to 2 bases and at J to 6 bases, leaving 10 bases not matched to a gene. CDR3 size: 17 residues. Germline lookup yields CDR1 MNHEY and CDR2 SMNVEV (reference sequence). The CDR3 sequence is CASSLEPSGTSGDTQYF. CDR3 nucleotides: TGTGCCAGCAGTTTAGAGCCCTCAGGGACTAGCGGTGATACGCAGTATTTT.